The next 20 T cell receptor beta chains were all read from a single sample in a study of T cell changes during pregnancy in multiple sclerosis. TCRdb's copy holds only in-frame clones and misses some; the assay was immunoSEQ multiplex PCR. The sample lists more than 45,000 clones, 90% to 95% seen once, with 3% to 4.5% in the top ten. This sample comprised CD8+ T cells from peripheral blood mononuclear cells, obtained in the second trimester of pregnancy. The origin of the receptors is a female donor with multiple sclerosis, enrolled in a pregnancy study.

V usage is TRBV4-3 and J usage is TRBJ2-7, with a tentative D call TRBD1 (6 bases). V was clipped by 0 bases and J by 2 bases, with 14 bases between them. Germline values: CDR1 LGHNA, CDR2 YSLEER. The CDR3 length is 16 residues. In DNA form, the CDR3 reads TGCGCCAGCAGCCAAGAATTCGAGGGGGTAACCTACGAGCAGTACTTC. It yields the protein CASSQEFEGVTYEQYF.

This chain uses TRBV7-9 with TRBJ1-1; D is unclear. Germline V gene sequence: CDR1 SEHNR, CDR2 FQNEAQ (reference sequence). Trimming stripped 4 bases from V and 5 bases from J, with 11 bases between. The CDR3 is 13 residues long. DNA for the CDR3: TGTGCCAGCAGCTCAAAAAAGAGGACTGAAGCTTTCTTT. Its translation: CASSSKKRTEAFF.

J is TRBJ2-3 and V is TRBV19, with TRBD2 matching 14 bases. Trimming at V came to 6 bases and at J to 3 bases, leaving 11 bases not matched to a gene. This CDR3 is 18 amino acids long. Germline CDR1 reads LNHDA; CDR2 reads SQIVND (reference sequence). DNA of the CDR3: TGTGCCAGTAGCCCCTCGCCGGGACTAGCGGGAGTGACAGATACGCAGTATTTT. It translates to CASSPSPGLAGVTDTQYF.

The gene calls are TRBV5-6 and TRBJ2-3, with D perhaps matching TRBD1 (6 bases). Per the germline V gene, CDR1 is SGHDT and CDR2 is YYEEEE. Trimming removed 2 bases at V and 3 bases at J, with 13 bases between. The CDR3 spans 15 residues. The CDR3 DNA follows: TGTGCCAGCAGCTTTCGAGGGGGTGGGACAGATACGCAGTATTTT. Protein product: CASSFRGGGTDTQYF.

The chain's CDR3 is CAISESGAAYEQYF. CDR3 nucleotides: TGTGCCATCAGTGAGTCAGGAGCCGCCTACGAGCAGTACTTC. The chain recombines TRBV10-3 with TRBJ2-7; D is ambiguous. The V gene lost 0 bases and the J gene lost 2 bases, with 8 bases spanning the gap. The CDR3 is made up of 14 amino acids. Germline V gene data show CDR1 as ENHRY and CDR2 as SYGVKD.

The chain uses TRBV5-1 and TRBJ2-7; TRBD1 matches at 8 bases. CDR1 and CDR2 (germline): SGHRS, YFSETQ. Trimming at V came to 2 bases and at J to 3 bases, leaving 13 bases not matched to a gene. CDR3 length: 17 residues. The CDR3 sequence: CASSFRKDRVSFYEQYF. In DNA form, the CDR3 reads TGCGCCAGCAGCTTCCGAAAGGACAGGGTTTCCTTCTACGAGCAGTACTTC.

This chain joins TRBV7-2 and TRBJ1-2; D not certain. Germline values: CDR1 SGHTA, CDR2 FQGNSA. V was clipped by 1 base and J by 0 bases, with 12 bases between them. The CDR3 is 16 amino acids. Here the CDR3 reads CASSLVDRGSNYGYTF. CDR3 bases: TGTGCCAGCAGCTTAGTAGACCGGGGATCTAACTATGGCTACACCTTC.

This chain links TRBV7-8 with TRBJ1-1; D perhaps matches TRBD1 (5 bases). The CDR3 runs to 15 residues. V was shortened by 4 bases and J by 1 base, with 13 bases between the two germline ends. The germline V gene has CDR1 SGHVS and CDR2 FQNEAQ. CDR3 sequence (DNA): TGTGCCAGCAGCTATGGACATCCTCGGAACACTGAAGCTTTCTTT. It encodes CASSYGHPRNTEAFF. The whole variable domain, remainder taken from reference TRBV7-8 and TRBJ1-1, is GAGVSQSPRYKVAKRGQDVALRCDPISGHVSLFWYQQALGQGPEFLTYFQNEAQLDKSGLPSDRFFAERPEGSVSTLKIQRTQQEDSAVYLCASSYGHPRNTEAFFGQGTRLTVV.

The CDR3 region has the DNA TGTGCCAGCAGCTCCCGGGCTAGCGGGAGTTGGGACAATGAGCAGTTCTTC. This codes for CASSSRASGSWDNEQFF. V is TRBV7-9 and J is TRBJ2-1, with 10 nucleotides matching TRBD2. In germline, CDR1 is SEHNR, CDR2 FQNEAQ (reference sequence). Trimming cost V 4 bases and J 5 bases; bases outside gene matches: 11. This CDR3 is built from 17 residues.

The chain recombines TRBV19 with TRBJ1-5; D possibly corresponds to TRBD1 (6 bases). Trimming left V 5 bases short and J 1 base short, with 9 bases between. The CDR3 sequence is 14 residues long. CDR1 is LNHDA, CDR2 SQIVND, per germline (reference sequence). CDR3 coding DNA: TGTGCCAGTAGTTCTCAGGGGAGCAATCAGCCCCAGCATTTT. It specifies CASSSQGSNQPQHF.

This chain links TRBV29-1 with TRBJ2-3; 11 bases match TRBD1. V gave up 3 bases and J gave up 2 bases; unmatched junction bases: 7. The CDR3 spans 16 residues. Germline V gene data show CDR1 as SQVTM and CDR2 as ANQGSEA. CDR3 protein: CSVDTTDRGLTDTQYF. The CDR3 DNA reads TGCAGCGTTGATACTACGGACAGGGGGCTCACAGATACGCAGTATTTT.

The CDR3 here is CASSPPGLAGEEQYF. CDR3 bases: TGTGCCAGCAGTCCTCCGGGACTAGCGGGAGAAGAGCAGTACTTC. The rearrangement joins TRBV27 to TRBJ2-7; 14 bases are a match to TRBD2. This CDR3 region has 15 residues. Trimming took 5 bases from V and 7 from J; bases not matched to a gene: 7. CDR1 is MNHEY, CDR2 SMNVEV, per germline (reference sequence).

This chain's CDR3 is CASSPGLAGETQYF. CDR3 coding DNA: TGTGCCAGCAGCCCCGGACTAGCGGGAGAGACCCAGTACTTC. This rearrangement joins TRBV27 to TRBJ2-5; 11 bases match TRBD2. There are 14 residues in the CDR3. In germline, CDR1 is MNHEY, CDR2 SMNVEV (reference sequence). The V gene end was trimmed by 6 bases and the J gene end by 4 bases; junction bases not matched to a gene: 4.

This clone was seen just once. The chain has TRBV19 and TRBJ2-3, with D possibly being TRBD2 (6 bases). Trimming left V 6 bases short and J 0 bases short, with 10 bases between. The length of the CDR3 is 14 residues. Looked up from germline, CDR1 is LNHDA and CDR2 is SQIVND (reference sequence). The chain's CDR3 is CASRRDGSTDTQYF. Written as DNA, the CDR3 is TGTGCCAGTAGGCGGGACGGTAGCACAGATACGCAGTATTTT.

This chain joins TRBV9 and TRBJ1-6; a possible D gene is TRBD1 (6 bases). V was shortened by 8 bases and J by 7 bases, with 22 bases between the two germline ends. Germline V CDR1 and CDR2: SGDLS, YYNGEE. This CDR3 is built from 16 residues. The CDR3 DNA follows: TGTGCCAGTTCTGGGGCTTACAGGGCCTTAAATTCACCCCTCCACTTT. Translation gives CASSGAYRALNSPLHF.

This chain joins TRBV27 and TRBJ2-7; 8 positions agree with TRBD2. The CDR3 totals 14 residues. Germline values: CDR1 MNHEY, CDR2 SMNVEV (reference sequence). The V and J ends lost 6 bases and 4 bases, in that order; junction bases with no gene match: 8. The CDR3 DNA reads TGTGCCAGCAGCGGGGGGGGCCAAGGGTACGAGCAGTACTTC. Translating it yields CASSGGGQGYEQYF.

V usage is TRBV4-3 and J usage is TRBJ2-7; 11 positions match TRBD1. V lost 1 base, J lost 3 bases, and 2 bases stayed unmatched. This CDR3 is 15 amino acids long. Germline values: CDR1 LGHNA, CDR2 YSLEER. The CDR3 DNA sequence: TGCGCCAGCAGCCAAGGGACAGGGGGCCTCTACGAGCAGTACTTC. This translates into CASSQGTGGLYEQYF.

The J gene is TRBJ2-1, the V gene TRBV5-1; no definite D call. The CDR3 has 13 amino acids. Looked up from germline, CDR1 is SGHRS and CDR2 is YFSETQ. V was cut by 8 bases and J by 2 bases, with 11 bases left in between. Here the CDR3 reads CASFSSTYNEQFF. The CDR3 region has the DNA TGCGCCAGTTTTAGTTCAACCTACAATGAGCAGTTCTTC.

The chain joins TRBV29-1 to TRBJ1-3; 9 bases fit TRBD1. The germline V gene encodes CDR1 SQVTM and CDR2 ANQGSEA. The CDR3 runs 16 residues. Trimming removed 7 bases from V and 4 bases from J; junction bases left unmatched: 14. The CDR3 coding sequence is TGCAGCGCTTCGGGACAGGGTCCCTCCGGCGGAAACACCATATATTTT. Protein: CSASGQGPSGGNTIYF.

V usage is TRBV6-5 and J usage is TRBJ1-1; D gene ambiguous. Trimming removed 0 bases from V and 1 base from J, with 6 bases in between. The CDR3 loop spans 14 amino acids. Germline V lookup: CDR1 MNHEY, CDR2 SVGAGI. CDR3 region: CASSYSRGNTEAFF. CDR3 nucleotides: TGTGCCAGCAGTTACTCGAGAGGGAACACTGAAGCTTTCTTT.